The 8 T cell receptor beta chains below all came from one sample that was sequenced in a study of blood T cell repertoires in COVID-19. The assay was immunoSEQ multiplex PCR, and TCRdb's table has in-frame clones only and misses some. This sample has approximately 200,000 clones, with 70% to 90% found just once. The specimen sequenced was peripheral blood. The receptors shown here come from a woman aged 50 to 60 with acute or convalescent COVID-19.

The gene calls are TRBV7-3 and TRBJ1-1; D might be TRBD1 (5 bases). The CDR3 is 13 residues long. Germline loops: CDR1 SGHTA, CDR2 FQGTGA. Trimming removed 2 bases at V and 8 bases at J, with 12 bases between. The CDR3 loop is CASSLSGQGEAFF. CDR3 nucleotides: TGTGCCAGCAGCTTATCTGGTCAGGGAGAAGCTTTCTTT.

The chain couples TRBV10-2 to TRBJ1-1; D uncertain. Germline-derived CDR1 and CDR2 are WSHSY and SAAADI. The V end was cut by 6 bases, the J end by 3 bases, with 8 bases between. This CDR3 has 12 amino acids. The CDR3, as DNA: TGCGCCAGCAGGACGGGGTACACTGAAGCTTTCTTT. Its protein is CASRTGYTEAFF.

J is TRBJ1-5 and V is TRBV19; 10 bases line up with TRBD1. Unmatched junction bases numbered 4, after V lost 5 bases and J lost 3 bases. The CDR3 loop spans 15 amino acids. Per germline, CDR1 LNHDA and CDR2 SQIVND (reference sequence). The CDR3 DNA reads TGTGCCAGTAGTTTCGACAGGGGGCTCAATCAGCCCCAGCATTTT. It yields the protein CASSFDRGLNQPQHF.

The rearrangement joins TRBV3-1 (or the pseudogene TRBV3-2) to TRBJ2-1; 8 positions agree with TRBD2. In germline, CDR1 is LGHDT, CDR2 YNNKEL (reference sequence). With V trimmed by 4 bases and J by 6 bases, 8 bases remained unmatched. The CDR3 loop spans 15 amino acids. The CDR3 coding sequence is TGTGCCAGCAGCCCACCGGGACTAGGGTTCAATGAGCAGTTCTTC. Translation gives CASSPPGLGFNEQFF.

Written as DNA, the CDR3 is TGTGCCAGCGGGACAGGGTTTGACCAGTACTTC. Protein sequence: CASGTGFDQYF. The chain has TRBV11-2 and TRBJ2-5, with 9 bases fitting TRBD1. CDR3 length equals 11 residues. The germline V gene encodes CDR1 SGHAT and CDR2 FQNNGV. The V gene end was trimmed by 8 bases and the J gene end by 10 bases; junction bases not matched to a gene: 5. Filled out from reference TRBV11-2 and TRBJ2-5, the complete variable domain reads EAGVAQSPRYKIIEKRQSVAFWCNPISGHATLYWYQQILGQGPKLLIQFQNNGVVDDSQLPKDRFSAERLKGVDSTLKIQPAKLEDSAVYLCASGTGFDQYFGPGTRLLVL.

The chain carries TRBV6-1 and TRBJ2-3; 7 bases map to TRBD2. Germline CDR1 is MNHNS and CDR2 is SASEGT. The length of the CDR3 is 13 residues. V shed 3 bases, J shed 10 bases, and the junction held 7 bases outside the gene matches. The CDR3 is CASSETTSMAQYF. For the CDR3, the DNA is TGTGCCAGCAGTGAGACGACTAGCATGGCGCAGTATTTT.

This clone came up a few times. The chain has TRBV10-2 and TRBJ2-4, with a tentative D call TRBD1 (6 bases). The germline CDR1 and CDR2 sequences are WSHSY and SAAADI. Trimming removed 6 bases from V and 12 bases from J, with 18 bases in between. The length of the CDR3 is 13 residues. For the CDR3, the DNA is TGCGCCAGCAGCCCTGACAGGTTTTCGAATCAGTACTTC. Amino acid sequence: CASSPDRFSNQYF.

The chain combines TRBV30 with TRBJ1-1; possibly TRBD1 for D (6 bases). V was pared by 4 bases and J by 4 bases, with 22 bases between. Germline V gene sequence: CDR1 GTSNPN, CDR2 SVGIG (reference sequence). The CDR3 consists of 16 residues. CDR3 coding DNA: TGTGCCTGGAAAAGGGAGGGGGTGTTGTATGGCACTGAAGCTTTCTTT. This translates into CAWKREGVLYGTEAFF.